The entry below gives a single T cell receptor (beta chain) sequence along with its context. Its recognized antigen is unknown. Base qualities are not at hand, and no much larger clone is one base apart. These data originate in a study of memory CD4+ T cells and cytomegalovirus serostatus (dated 2019 in TCRdb). Notes on the research overall: The approximately 35 healthy Belgian adults in the cohort included 9 who were CMV seropositive and roughly 25 who were CMV seronegative. To replicate a published TCR-based CMV serostatus classifier, the researchers sequenced the CD4+ memory TCRbeta repertoires of a Belgian cohort whose cytomegalovirus serostatus was known.

The CDR3, cysteine through phenylalanine, is 12 amino acids long. Just the 36-base CDR3 DNA is kept, in frame starting at base 1. V trim: 4 bases; J trim: 14 bases; unmatched bases: 8. Taken from the germline V gene, the CDR1 and CDR2 loops are MDHEN and SYDVKM. A FACSAria II was used to sort memory CD4+ T cells, defined as single viable CD3+CD4+CD8-CD45RO+ cells. CMV serostatus was determined using a Roche Elecsys assay that detects serum IgG against CMV pp150, pp28, p38 and p52. After the samples were thawed, total CD4+ T cells were enriched through positive selection using CD4 magnetic microbeads. The samples came from a different study that was designed specifically to examine the CD4+ T cell memory repertoire. Peripheral blood mononuclear cells were isolated and cryopreserved according to standard operating procedures, and serum was stored at -80 degrees C. Staining used CD3-PerCP (BW264/56), CD4-APC (RPA-T4), CD45RO-PE (UCHT1) and CD8-Pacific Orange (3B5) antibodies, with Sytox blue excluding non-viable cells.

Study-level results and caveats: Of fewer than 200 previously reported CMV-associated TCRbeta sequences, 67 appeared in the CD4+ memory repertoires, each in one to five individuals. Only CD4+CD45RO+ memory cells were sequenced, unlike the original study, which covered naive and memory CD4+ and CD8+ populations. The results were interpreted as suggesting that the CMV-associated TCR signature is mostly present in the CD4+ memory repertoire. The original-framework classifier achieved a median bootstrapped AUC of 0.95 with a 95% CI of 0.76-1.00 on the Belgian cohort. For predicting CMV serostatus, the median bootstrapped AUC was about 0.95 using the original framework and about 0.9 using a US-trained random forest.

Genomic DNA was extracted from sorted cells with the Quick-DNA Microprep Kit. Amplification of TCRbeta DNA was done with the immunoSEQ hsTCRbeta kit, following the protocol from the manufacturer. An Illumina MiSeq instrument was used to sequence the TCRbeta libraries. In the paper's pipeline: Removing out-of-frame sequences left 2,204,828 distinct TCRbeta sequences, an average of around 67,000 per individual. Each individual was scored according to the count of roughly 160 previously reported CMV-associated TCRbeta sequences and the total productive distinct TCRbeta count. A beta-binomial model was reimplemented in Python, and scikit-learn random forests with default parameters were trained on data from the US cohort. On the Belgian cohort, classifier performance was reported as the median AUC, along with percentile confidence intervals, across 10,000 bootstrap iterations. In TCRdb, the immuneACCESS table is reduced to in-frame sequences with V and J assigned. These tables do not hold every clone; where another copy was compared, an unresolved V gene accounts for under half, and the others remain unexplained. That table is the source of V, J and clone size, and D and trimming were worked out from the DNA. This sample comprises some 44,000 clones, roughly 79% of them detected only once. The ten largest account for over 0.45% of the sample.

This TCR came from an adult in good health and CMV-seronegative. The chain is encoded by TRBV28 joined to TRBJ2-1, with 7 bases matching TRBD2. Sample: memory CD4+ T cells from blood. The CDR3 corresponds to CASSSRRGGKFF. The DNA is as follows: TGTGCCAGCAGTTCCCGACGGGGAGGGAAGTTCTTC. The entire variable domain, with the stretches around the CDR3 drawn from the reference TRBV28 and TRBJ2-1 proteins, is DVKVTQSSRYLVKRTGEKVFLECVQDMDHENMFWYRQDPGLGLRLIYFSYDVKMKEKGDIPEGYSVSREKKERFSLILESASTNQTSMYLCASSSRRGGKFFGPGTRLTVL.